This TCR beta chain was captured by sequencing in a study of patients and donors after allogeneic stem cell transplantation. One entry per CDR3 protein results from TCRdb running MiXCR on the RT-PCR reads. The sample yields hundreds of thousands of distinct CDR3 sequences, 16% seen once. Germline V gives CDR1 MNHEY, CDR2 SVGAGI. V lost 4 bases and J lost 1, with 7 bases in between. This CDR3 is 14 amino acids long. The sequence was collected from a human donor who was either an allogeneic HSCT recipient or a stem cell or donor lymphocyte infusion donor (not recorded which). It is not recorded whose cells these are; they may come from a transplant donor. The sequencing input was blood, either unsorted or a sorted T cell fraction (not recorded which). The chain links TRBV6-5 to TRBJ1-4; D unclear. CDR3 nucleotide sequence: TGTGCCAGCAGTTTTCATTTAACTAATGAAAAACTGTTTTTT. Amino acid sequence: CASSFHLTNEKLFF.